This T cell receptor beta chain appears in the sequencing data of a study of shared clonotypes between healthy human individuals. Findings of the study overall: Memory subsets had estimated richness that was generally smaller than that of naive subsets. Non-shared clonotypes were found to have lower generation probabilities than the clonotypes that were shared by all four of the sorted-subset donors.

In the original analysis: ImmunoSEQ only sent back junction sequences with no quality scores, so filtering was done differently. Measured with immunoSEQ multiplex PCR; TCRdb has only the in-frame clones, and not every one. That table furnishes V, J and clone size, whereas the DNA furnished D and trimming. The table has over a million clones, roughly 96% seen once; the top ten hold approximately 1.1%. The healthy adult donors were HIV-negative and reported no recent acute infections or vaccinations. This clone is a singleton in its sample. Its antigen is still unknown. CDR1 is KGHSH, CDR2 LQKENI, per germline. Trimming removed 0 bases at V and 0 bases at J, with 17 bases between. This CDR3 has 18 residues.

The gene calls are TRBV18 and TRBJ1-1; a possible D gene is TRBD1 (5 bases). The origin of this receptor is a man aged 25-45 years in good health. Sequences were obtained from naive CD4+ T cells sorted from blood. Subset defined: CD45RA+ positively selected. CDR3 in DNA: TGTGCCAGCTCACCACCCCGAGGGGTTCAGACCATGAACACTGAAGCTTTCTTT. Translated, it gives CASSPPRGVQTMNTEAFF.